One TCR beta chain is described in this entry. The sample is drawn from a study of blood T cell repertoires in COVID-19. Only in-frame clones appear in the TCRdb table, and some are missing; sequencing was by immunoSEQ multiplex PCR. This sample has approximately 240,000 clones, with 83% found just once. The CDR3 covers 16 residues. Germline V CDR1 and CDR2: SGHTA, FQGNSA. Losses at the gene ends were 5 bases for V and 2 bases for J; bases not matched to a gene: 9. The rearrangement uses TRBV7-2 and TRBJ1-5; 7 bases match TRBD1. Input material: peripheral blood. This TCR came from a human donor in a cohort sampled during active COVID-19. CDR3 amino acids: CASSATQGGGNQPQHF. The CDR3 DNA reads TGTGCCAGCAGCGCGACCCAGGGGGGAGGCAATCAGCCCCAGCATTTT.